One sample yielded the 3 T cell receptor beta chains listed below, sequenced in a study of cytomegalovirus exposure and HLA in healthy donors. PCR employed 60 Vbeta and 13 Jbeta primers. The assay was immunoSEQ multiplex PCR, and TCRdb's table has in-frame clones only and misses some. The sample carries around 200,000 clones, 80% to 90% recorded once. Sequencing input: PBMCs. The source is a girl aged 2-10 years in good health and CMV-seropositive.

In this sample, this clone turned up once. The CDR3 is CASSPGRGHSPLHF. CDR3 nucleotide sequence: TGTGCCAGCAGCCCAGGCAGGGGGCATTCACCCCTCCACTTT. This chain uses TRBV5-8 with TRBJ1-6, with 8 bases that match TRBD1. The CDR3 loop spans 14 amino acids. Germline V gene lookup returns CDR1 SGHTS and CDR2 YDEGEE. V lost 4 bases and J lost 8; bases outside the gene matches: 5.

DNA for the CDR3: TGTGCCAGCAGCTTGGTGAGCGCTCCCTCGGATGAGCAGTTCTTC. Translation gives CASSLVSAPSDEQFF. The chain links TRBV5-6 to TRBJ2-1; no reliable D call. V lost 0 bases and J 8 bases, leaving 15 bases between the germline ends. The CDR3 covers 15 residues. Germline V CDR1 and CDR2: SGHDT, YYEEEE.

This clone was counted only a few times. The V and J genes are TRBV6-5 and TRBJ2-1; 11 bases align to TRBD2. This CDR3 comprises 15 residues. With V trimmed by 6 bases and J by 3 bases, 4 bases remained unmatched. The V gene's germline CDR1 is MNHEY and CDR2 SVGAGI. The CDR3 is CASSPLAGDYNEQFF. In DNA, the CDR3 is TGTGCCAGCAGCCCACTAGCGGGGGACTACAATGAGCAGTTCTTC.